The clone carrying this TCR beta chain was seen only a few times. This specimen comes from a study of identical twins. TCRdb reanalysed the 5' RACE reads using MiXCR and keeps one entry per CDR3 protein. The table records about 480,000 distinct CDR3 sequences, 13% to 15% of them present only once. The sample was also reused in another study, on yellow fever vaccine responses in identical twins.

The TCR comes from a woman between 18 and 29 years old in good health. The sequencing input was CD4+ T cells sorted from blood.

The CDR3 sequence: CSVRVGDTQYF. Here the CDR3 DNA reads TGCAGCGTACGAGTGGGCGATACGCAGTATTTT. This chain links TRBV29-1 with TRBJ2-3; no firm D call. The ends were cut back, 6 bases at V and 6 bases at J, with 10 bases in the middle. Per germline, CDR1 SQVTM and CDR2 ANQGSEA. The length of the CDR3 is 11 residues.